There are many counts of the clone carrying this T cell receptor (beta chain). Its antigen is undetermined. Germline CDR1 and CDR2: SSHAT and FNYEAQ (reference sequence). The CDR3 runs 16 residues. The trim removed 1 base at V and 2 bases at J, leaving 4 bases unmatched. The sample is drawn from a study of T cells in Graves' hyperthyroidism and ophthalmopathy. Patients were excluded because of uncontrolled infection, other autoimmune disease, pregnancy or lactation. Findings and limits, study-wide: Model-based prediction identified ophthalmopathy a median about 6 months prior to its onset.

TCR beta CDR3 regions were amplified from RNA. A first-round RT-PCR of the TCR CDR3 used the HTBI primer set. TCRdb reprocessed the multiplex PCR reads via MiXCR and lists one record per CDR3 protein. The table records around 580,000 distinct CDR3 sequences, roughly a sixth of them present only once. This receptor was taken from a woman aged 18-29 years with Graves' hyperthyroidism. V gene TRBV7-7 combines with J gene TRBJ2-5; 10 bases fit TRBD2. Sequencing was done on a sample of blood. The CDR3 loop is CASSLGGSGRQETQYF. CDR3 nucleotides: TGTGCCAGCAGCTTAGGAGGTAGCGGGAGGCAAGAGACCCAGTACTTC.